The 10 T cell receptor beta chains in this list originate from one sample, sequenced in a study of PD-1 blockade in classical Hodgkin lymphoma. The assay was immunoSEQ multiplex PCR, and TCRdb's table has in-frame clones only and misses some. The repertoire consists of approximately 2,000 clones, with roughly 80% occurring once and the leading ten covering roughly 10%. Each patient's relapse followed autologous stem cell transplantation, and brentuximab vedotin exposure varied. This specimen was peripheral blood mononuclear cells (PBMCs), taken at baseline. The receptors come from a human donor with classical Hodgkin lymphoma.

The chain employs TRBV6-5 and TRBJ2-7; 7 bases fit TRBD2. Germline-derived CDR1 and CDR2 are MNHEY and SVGAGI. This CDR3 is 14 amino acids long. Losses at the gene ends were 8 bases for V and 3 bases for J; bases not matched to a gene: 10. CDR3 bases: TGTGCCAGCCAAACTTTAGCGGGTGGCTACGAGCAGTACTTC. Its protein product is CASQTLAGGYEQYF.

This sequence joins TRBV9 and TRBJ1-2, with D possibly TRBD1 on 6 matching bases. This CDR3 contains 15 residues. Germline V gene data show CDR1 as SGDLS and CDR2 as YYNGEE. V lost 0 bases and J 0 bases, leaving 9 bases between the germline ends. The CDR3 loop is CASSVGRGSNYGYTF. Here the CDR3 DNA reads TGTGCCAGCAGCGTAGGCAGGGGATCTAACTATGGCTACACCTTC.

The sample holds a few counts of this clone. CDR3 sequence: CASSPAGGNQPQHF. For the CDR3, the DNA is TGTGCCAGCTCACCGGCCGGGGGCAATCAGCCCCAGCATTTT. The genes are TRBV18 and TRBJ1-5; D call uncertain. The V end lost 3 bases, the J end lost 2 bases, and 8 bases lay between the germline ends. This CDR3 region has 14 residues. CDR1 KGHSH and CDR2 LQKENI come from the germline V gene.

J is TRBJ1-2 and V is TRBV19, with 9 bases aligning to TRBD1. The CDR3 loop spans 14 amino acids. In germline, CDR1 is LNHDA, CDR2 SQIVND (reference sequence). V trimming: 5 bases; J trimming: 8 bases; junction bases outside the gene matches: 9. This CDR3 is CASSGTGTGRGYTF. The CDR3 DNA reads as TGTGCCAGTAGTGGTACCGGGACAGGGCGCGGCTACACCTTC. Combining the CDR3 with reference TRBV19 and TRBJ1-2 gives the whole variable domain DGGITQSPKYLFRKEGQNVTLSCEQNLNHDAMYWYRQDPGQGLRLIYYSQIVNDFQKGDIAEGYSVSREKKESFPLTVTSAQKNPTAFYLCASSGTGTGRGYTFGSGTRLTVV.

V gene TRBV18 combines with J gene TRBJ2-7; D gene unclear. Deletions cut 6 bases from V and 3 bases from J, with 12 bases between. This CDR3 spans 13 amino acids. Germline values: CDR1 KGHSH, CDR2 LQKENI. CDR3 nucleotides: TGTGCCAGCTCGGAAGGGCTAGGCTACGAGCAGTACTTC. Translating it yields CASSEGLGYEQYF.

In regard to this clone: Other DNA sequences in this sample translate to the same CDR3. The genes are TRBV19 and TRBJ2-7; no definite D call. Trimming left V 5 bases short and J 3 bases short, with 8 bases between. Germline loops: CDR1 LNHDA, CDR2 SQIVND (reference sequence). CDR3 length: 12 residues. DNA of the CDR3: TGTGCCAGTAGTCCGCACCGCTACGAGCAGTACTTC. Its translation: CASSPHRYEQYF.

The chain combines TRBV30 with TRBJ2-7; D may be TRBD2 (6 bases). The ends were cut back, 0 bases at V and 6 bases at J, with 12 bases in the middle. Looked up from germline, CDR1 is GTSNPN and CDR2 is SVGIG (reference sequence). The CDR3 loop spans 13 amino acids. CDR3 sequence reads: CAWSVLEGLEQYF. CDR3 in DNA: TGTGCCTGGAGTGTACTGGAGGGGCTCGAGCAGTACTTC.

The chain employs TRBV7-3 and TRBJ2-7; tentative D call: TRBD1 (5 bases). Germline CDR1 and CDR2: SGHTA and FQGTGA. Trimming removed 5 bases from V and 3 bases from J, with 14 bases in between. The CDR3 is 14 amino acids. The CDR3 coding sequence is TGTGCCAGCAGCCAAGACAGCCACGACTACGAGCAGTACTTC. It encodes CASSQDSHDYEQYF.

The J gene is TRBJ1-6, the V gene TRBV6-5, with unresolved D. The ends were cut back, 7 bases at V and 0 bases at J, with 10 bases in the middle. The germline gives CDR1 MNHEY, CDR2 SVGAGI. The CDR3 is 15 residues long. The CDR3 DNA reads as TGTGCCAGCAAGGGAGCCGGCTCCTATAATTCACCCCTCCACTTT. It encodes CASKGAGSYNSPLHF.

CDR3 DNA sequence: TGTGCCAGCAGCTTAGACGGCGGCAGGGAGCAGTACTTC. Translated: CASSLDGGREQYF. This chain connects TRBV7-2 to TRBJ2-7; D ambiguous. This CDR3 comprises 13 residues. Trimming shortened V by 1 base and J by 7 bases, and 11 bases separated the two germline ends. CDR1 SGHTA and CDR2 FQGNSA come from the germline V gene.